The present entry profiles one T cell receptor (beta chain) with its context. Its antigen remains unidentified. The source of the sample is a study of cytomegalovirus exposure and HLA in healthy donors. Study-wide points: Analysis performed later found 16,000 or so TCR beta sequences associated with HLA alleles at 0.05 false discovery rate.

With 60 Vbeta and 13 Jbeta primers, the PCR was carried out. Generated by immunoSEQ multiplex PCR, the TCRdb table keeps only in-frame clones and is missing some. The table records roughly 100,000 clones, 65% to 85% of them present only once. Germline CDR1 SGHNT, CDR2 YENEEA. Losses at the gene ends were 5 bases for V and 2 bases for J; bases not matched to a gene: 8. The CDR3 is 15 residues long. This chain joins TRBV11-3 and TRBJ2-7; 8 bases fit TRBD2. The source of this sequence is a man aged 45-65 years in good health and CMV-seronegative. Sequenced sample: PBMCs. The CDR3 sequence is CASSLSSGSPYEQYF. CDR3 nucleotide sequence: TGTGCCAGCAGCCTAAGCAGCGGGAGCCCCTACGAGCAGTACTTC.